What follows are 17 T cell receptor beta chains derived from one specimen sequenced in a study of OX40 agonist ivuxolimab in advanced cancers. Sequenced by immunoSEQ multiplex PCR; TCRdb stores in-frame clones only, minus some. The sample holds about 76,000 clones, under 90% seen once. The sample in question was CD4+ or CD8+ T cells sorted from blood, obtained in a trial of the OX40 agonist ivuxolimab. The receptor source for this set is an adult with an advanced solid tumor such as melanoma, head and neck, liver or kidney cancer.

The chain uses TRBV7-2 and TRBJ1-2, with D possibly matching TRBD1 (6 bases). Between the trimmed V and J ends, which lost 5 bases and 8 bases, there was a span of 15 bases. The CDR3 loop spans 13 amino acids. Germline CDR1 SGHTA, CDR2 FQGNSA. The CDR3 reads CASSLRGGAGYTF. The CDR3 region has the DNA TGTGCCAGCAGCCTCAGGGGCGGCGCAGGCTACACCTTC.

The chain combines TRBV5-6 with TRBJ2-3; 9 bases are a match to TRBD2. After removal of 0 bases from V and 4 bases from J, the junction contained 3 bases not matched to a gene. Germline CDR1 SGHDT, CDR2 YYEEEE. This CDR3 region has 15 residues. CDR3 DNA: TGTGCCAGCAGCTTGGGACTAGCGGCCCCAGATACGCAGTATTTT. As protein: CASSLGLAAPDTQYF.

The rearrangement uses TRBV5-1 and TRBJ2-3; D tentatively reads TRBD1 or TRBD2 (5 bases each). Between the trimmed V and J ends, which lost 4 bases and 2 bases, there was a span of 14 bases. Germline values: CDR1 SGHRS, CDR2 YFSETQ. The CDR3 is 15 amino acids. Written as DNA, the CDR3 is TGCGCCAGCAGCCCCTATTCAGGGACCACAGATACGCAGTATTTT. Translation: CASSPYSGTTDTQYF.

The rearrangement uses TRBV18 and TRBJ1-5; 11 nucleotides line up with TRBD1. Trimming cost V 6 bases and J 9 bases; bases outside gene matches: 7. There are 14 residues in the CDR3. Germline V gene sequence: CDR1 KGHSH, CDR2 LQKENI. The CDR3 DNA reads TGTGCCAGCTCCGCGGACAGGGGGCGCGGGCCCCAGCATTTT. Translating gives CASSADRGRGPQHF.

The V gene is TRBV9, the J gene TRBJ2-2, with D hard to call. This CDR3 region has 14 residues. Trimming shortened V by 4 bases and J by 10 bases, and 17 bases separated the two germline ends. Per the germline V gene, CDR1 is SGDLS and CDR2 is YYNGEE. Here the CDR3 DNA reads TGTGCCAGCAGCTCCGACCCCATCCCCGAGGAGCTGTTTTTT. Protein product: CASSSDPIPEELFF.

The gene calls are TRBV7-9 and TRBJ2-2; D gene ambiguous. The V gene lost 10 bases and the J gene lost 3 bases, with 12 bases spanning the gap. The germline gives CDR1 SEHNR, CDR2 FQNEAQ (reference sequence). The CDR3 loop spans 13 amino acids. CDR3 bases: TGTGCCACCTCTTATGGCGACACCGGGGAGCTGTTTTTT. Amino acids: CATSYGDTGELFF.

The sample holds a few counts of this clone. The chain joins TRBV4-2 to TRBJ1-2; D is ambiguous. Germline V gene data show CDR1 as LGHNA and CDR2 as YNFKEQ. This CDR3 is built from 13 residues. The V and J ends lost 4 bases and 2 bases respectively, with 8 bases between them. The CDR3 DNA is TGTGCCAGCAGCCCCAAGCGGAACTATGGCTACACCTTC. Translation gives CASSPKRNYGYTF.

J is TRBJ1-2 and V is TRBV30; D may be TRBD1 (5 bases). Germline assignment: CDR1 GTSNPN and CDR2 SVGIG (reference sequence). V lost 7 bases and J 4 bases, leaving 22 bases between the germline ends. This CDR3 spans 15 amino acids. CDR3 DNA sequence: TGTGCCTCTCTCTTGGGCTTTCTTCAGGGCTATGGCTACACCTTC. Residues: CASLLGFLQGYGYTF.

This chain links TRBV27 with TRBJ1-2, with D tentatively TRBD1 (6 bases). CDR1 and CDR2 from the germline V gene are MNHEY and SMNVEV (reference sequence). The ends were cut back, 4 bases at V and 8 bases at J, with 14 bases in the middle. This CDR3 has 13 residues. The CDR3 DNA is TGTGCCAGCAGTTCTTATTACAGGGACGGCTACACCTTC. Translating it yields CASSSYYRDGYTF.

The chain recombines TRBV4-1 with TRBJ2-3; D could derive from TRBD1 or TRBD2 (5 bases each). Trimming removed 4 bases at V and 0 bases at J, with 14 bases between. The V gene's germline CDR1 is MGHRA and CDR2 YSYEKL. CDR3 size: 16 residues. This CDR3 reads CASSLRGVDSTDTQYF. The CDR3 DNA follows: TGCGCCAGCAGCCTGAGGGGCGTAGATAGCACAGATACGCAGTATTTT.

This chain joins TRBV9 and TRBJ2-1; 7 bases fit TRBD2. The CDR3 has 14 residues. With V trimmed by 1 base and J by 6 bases, 4 bases remained unmatched. Germline CDR1 and CDR2: SGDLS and YYNGEE. CDR3 region: CASSVRGVSNEQFF. The CDR3 nucleotides read TGTGCCAGCAGCGTACGGGGGGTGAGCAATGAGCAGTTCTTC. Full variable domain (outside the CDR3, taken from reference TRBV9 and TRBJ2-1): DSGVTQTPKHLITATGQRVTLRCSPRSGDLSVYWYQQSLDQGLQFLIQYYNGEERAKGNILERFSAQQFPDLHSELNLSSLELGDSALYFCASSVRGVSNEQFFGPGTRLTVL.

The chain is built from TRBV28 and TRBJ1-3; TRBD1 matches at 7 bases. Germline assignment: CDR1 MDHEN and CDR2 SYDVKM. V was pared by 3 bases and J by 3 bases, with 2 bases of the junction left unmatched. The CDR3 sequence is 14 residues long. The CDR3 bases are TGTGCCAGCAGTTTGAACAGGGGTGGAAACACCATATATTTT. Protein product: CASSLNRGGNTIYF.

CDR3 region: CASSLGDGEGALHF. Written as DNA, the CDR3 is TGTGCCAGCAGCTTAGGGGATGGGGAGGGAGCCCTCCACTTT. The chain employs TRBV7-9 and TRBJ1-6; no definite D call. Germline V CDR1 and CDR2: SEHNR, FQNEAQ (reference sequence). V was cut by 1 base and J by 14 bases, with 15 bases left in between. The CDR3 covers 14 residues.

The chain recombines TRBV29-1 with TRBJ2-3; 12 bases align to TRBD2. After removal of 7 bases from V and 7 bases from J, the junction contained 15 bases not matched to a gene. The germline gives CDR1 SQVTM, CDR2 ANQGSEA. The CDR3 has 16 residues. CDR3 coding DNA: TGCAGCGCAGAGGGACGGACTAGCGGGGCCGGTAATACGCAGTATTTT. Its translation is CSAEGRTSGAGNTQYF.

This chain joins TRBV6-5 and TRBJ1-2, with D possibly being TRBD1 (6 bases). CDR3 length: 14 amino acids. The germline V gene has CDR1 MNHEY and CDR2 SVGAGI. The V end lost 3 bases, the J end lost 8 bases, and 16 bases lay between the germline ends. CDR3 DNA sequence: TGTGCCAGCAGTTATCTAGGTGGGGGGCCAGGCTACACCTTC. Protein sequence: CASSYLGGGPGYTF.

J is TRBJ2-1 and V is TRBV5-6; TRBD2 agrees at 8 bases. The CDR3 loop spans 15 amino acids. Trimming at V came to 1 base and at J to 3 bases, leaving 3 bases not matched to a gene. Germline V lookup: CDR1 SGHDT, CDR2 YYEEEE. The CDR3 sequence is CASSLTSGYYNEQFF. The CDR3 DNA reads TGTGCCAGCAGCTTGACTAGCGGATACTACAATGAGCAGTTCTTC.

This chain uses TRBV7-3 with TRBJ1-2, with 11 bases identical to TRBD1. The V gene's germline CDR1 is SGHTA and CDR2 FQGTGA. V shed 4 bases, J shed 3 bases, and the junction held 4 bases outside the gene matches. The CDR3 sequence is 15 residues long. The CDR3 nucleotides are TGTGCCAGCAGCTCTGGGACAGGGGGGTACTATGGCTACACCTTC. Its protein product is CASSSGTGGYYGYTF.